This T cell receptor (beta chain) stems from a study of OX40 agonist ivuxolimab in advanced cancers. For the study at large: Partial responses were seen in three patients, one with hepatocellular carcinoma and two with cutaneous melanoma. Notes on the study in general: The authors did not determine the antigen specificity of the expanded peripheral T cells.

The assay was immunoSEQ multiplex PCR, and TCRdb's table has in-frame clones only and misses some. The sample yields tens of thousands of clones, around 89% seen once. A word on this clone: The antigen is unknown.

CDR1 MRHNA and CDR2 SNTAGT come from the germline V gene. The CDR3 extends over 14 amino acids. Trimming cost V 6 bases and J 5 bases, with 17 bases left between them. This TCR was sampled from an adult with an advanced solid tumor such as melanoma, head and neck, liver or kidney cancer. This chain connects TRBV6-4 to TRBJ2-7, with D possibly TRBD1 on 6 matching bases. The specimen comprised CD4+ or CD8+ T cells sorted from blood, sampled in a trial of the OX40 agonist ivuxolimab. CDR3 DNA sequence: TGTGCCAGCAGCGCCCCCCACAGGGTCGACGAGCAGTACTTC. Translation gives CASSAPHRVDEQYF.